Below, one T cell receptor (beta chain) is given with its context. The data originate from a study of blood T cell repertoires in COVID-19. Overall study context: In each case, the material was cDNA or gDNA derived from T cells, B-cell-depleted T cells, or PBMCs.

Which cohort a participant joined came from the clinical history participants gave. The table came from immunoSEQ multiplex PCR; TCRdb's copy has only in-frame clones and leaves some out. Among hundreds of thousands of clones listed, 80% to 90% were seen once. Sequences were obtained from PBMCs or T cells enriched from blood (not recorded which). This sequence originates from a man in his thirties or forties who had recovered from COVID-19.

The CDR3 sequence: CASSSRPARVTEAFF. Written as DNA, the CDR3 is TGTGCCAGCAGCTCCCGGCCTGCGCGGGTCACTGAAGCTTTCTTT. This chain joins TRBV27 and TRBJ1-1; no definite D call. V was clipped by 6 bases and J by 4 bases, with 18 bases between them. The germline V gene encodes CDR1 MNHEY and CDR2 SMNVEV (reference sequence). The CDR3 runs to 15 residues.